The next 26 T cell receptor beta chains were all read from a single sample in a study (dated by TCRdb to between 2014 and 2017). The library was obtained by 5' RACE. Sequencer: Illumina MiSeq. TCRdb took the public reads, trimmed them with fastp at Q25, ran MiXCR for clone calling and kept in-frame beta chains. Rows are combined by CDR3 protein, so each entry shows the most common genes and DNA. The sample records roughly 39,000 distinct CDR3 sequences, under 20% of which are singletons. Clones ranked in the top ten supply 2.5% to 3.5% of the sample. Sequenced sample: naive CD4+ T cells sorted from a lymph node. This specimen's cell subset or site label, interpreted: naive CD4+ T cells, CD4+CD45RA+CD25-. These receptors came from a female donor with breast cancer.

Only a few counts were recorded for this clonotype. The chain is built from TRBV20-1 and TRBJ2-6, with D uncertain. Germline V gives CDR1 DFQATT, CDR2 SNEGSKA (reference sequence). V was cut by 6 bases and J by 1 base, with 10 bases left in between. The CDR3 contains 14 residues. CDR3 region: CSAPGRSGANVLTF. CDR3 coding DNA: TGCAGTGCCCCTGGACGGTCTGGGGCCAACGTCCTGACTTTC.

The rearrangement uses TRBV6-2 or TRBV6-3 and TRBJ2-5; 7 bases map to TRBD1. The CDR3 has 17 residues. Germline V lookup: CDR1 MNHEY, CDR2 SVGEGT. Trimming at V came to 5 bases and at J to 5 bases, leaving 17 bases not matched to a gene. The CDR3 protein is CASSVGTGTVGEETQYF. CDR3 nucleotide sequence: TGTGCCAGCAGTGTAGGGACCGGGACAGTTGGTGAGGAGACCCAGTACTTC.

This clonotype was counted a few times. This sequence joins TRBV7-2 and TRBJ2-7; 10 bases agree with TRBD2. The length of the CDR3 is 14 residues. CDR1 and CDR2 (germline): SGHTA, FQGNSA. V dropped 5 bases and J dropped 6; count of bases not matched to a gene: 7. The DNA for the CDR3 is TGTGCCAGCAGCCGAGAGAGACTAGCGGGCGAGCAGTACTTC. Translation gives CASSRERLAGEQYF.

This clonotype was seen many times. The V and J genes are TRBV20-1 and TRBJ1-2; 8 bases line up with TRBD1. Germline V lookup: CDR1 DFQATT, CDR2 SNEGSKA (reference sequence). The trim removed 3 bases at V and 5 bases at J, leaving 17 bases unmatched. The CDR3 length is 17 residues. The CDR3 spells CSASEMGTGTGAYGYTF. Here the CDR3 DNA reads TGCAGTGCTAGCGAAATGGGAACCGGGACAGGCGCATATGGCTACACCTTC.

The genes are TRBV12-3 or TRBV12-4 and TRBJ2-1; TRBD2 aligns across 10 bases. The CDR3 length is 20 residues. The J segment lost 1 base and the V segment lost 7 bases, leaving 19 bases of the junction unmatched. Written as DNA, the CDR3 is TGTGCCAGCACCTTGCGGGGGGGCCTAGCGGGAGAAGGGTCCTACAATGAGCAGTTCTTC. Amino acids: CASTLRGGLAGEGSYNEQFF.

The J gene is TRBJ1-1, the V gene TRBV7-2, with D possibly TRBD1 on 5 matching bases. The CDR3 totals 16 residues. Trimming cost V 4 bases and J 0 bases, with 15 bases left between them. Germline V gene lookup returns CDR1 SGHTA and CDR2 FQGNSA. CDR3 nucleotide sequence: TGTGCCAGCAGCTCCCGGACATCCTTCATGAACACTGAAGCTTTCTTT. This codes for CASSSRTSFMNTEAFF.

This clonotype appeared a few times. CDR3 DNA: TGCGCCAGCAGCTTGGACGGCCGCGTAACCTCTGAAGCTTTCTTT. Protein sequence: CASSLDGRVTSEAFF. The V gene is TRBV5-1, the J gene TRBJ1-1; D is ambiguous. There are 15 residues in the CDR3. V shed 0 bases and J shed 6 bases, with 15 bases lying between them. CDR1 and CDR2 from the germline V gene are SGHRS and YFSETQ.

V and J are TRBV20-1 and TRBJ2-5, with 10 bases that match TRBD2. In germline, CDR1 is DFQATT, CDR2 SNEGSKA (reference sequence). The CDR3 runs to 13 residues. V gave up 5 bases and J gave up 3 bases; unmatched junction bases: 3. CDR3 in DNA: TGCAGTGCTTCTAGCGGGAGTGAAGAGACCCAGTACTTC. Its protein product is CSASSGSEETQYF.

The genes are TRBV2 and TRBJ2-3; 9 nucleotides match TRBD2. Trimming removed 1 base from V and 7 bases from J; junction bases left unmatched: 9. Germline V gives CDR1 SNHLY, CDR2 FYNNEI. CDR3 length: 16 residues. The CDR3 nucleotides read TGTGCCAGCAGTGAAGAGCAGCGGGAGGTTAGGAATACGCAGTATTTT. It specifies CASSEEQREVRNTQYF.

This clonotype appeared many times. The J gene is TRBJ1-5, the V gene TRBV29-1, with D perhaps TRBD1 (5 bases). Germline V gives CDR1 SQVTM, CDR2 ANQGSEA. The V end was cut by 4 bases, the J end by 4 bases, with 11 bases between. The length of the CDR3 is 13 residues. The CDR3 sequence: CSVVAGWNQPQHF. The CDR3 nucleotides read TGCAGCGTTGTGGCAGGGTGGAATCAGCCCCAGCATTTT.

A remark on this clonotype: A read error may be the cause here, since a much bigger clone is one base away. The chain links TRBV6-4 to TRBJ1-2; a possible D gene is TRBD1 (5 bases). The CDR3 runs 13 residues. Germline V gene lookup returns CDR1 MRHNA and CDR2 SNTAGT. CDR3 in DNA: TGTGCCAGCAGTCACTCTCAGGGCTATGGCTACACCTTC. Its protein is CASSHSQGYGYTF.

In regard to this clonotype: A much bigger clone sits one base away, suggesting this may be a read error. This chain joins TRBV20-1 and TRBJ1-5, with D maybe TRBD1 (5 bases). The V and J ends lost 5 bases and 1 base respectively, with 9 bases between them. The germline CDR1 and CDR2 sequences are DFQATT and SNEGSKA (reference sequence). The CDR3 totals 13 residues. In DNA form, the CDR3 reads TGCAGTGCTCCCCACAGGAGCAATCAGCCCCAGCATTTT. Translating gives CSAPHRSNQPQHF.

The chain links TRBV7-9 to TRBJ1-4; D is undetermined. CDR1 and CDR2 (germline): SEHNR, FQNEAQ (reference sequence). Trimming cost V 7 bases and J 4 bases, with 13 bases left between them. The CDR3 consists of 14 residues. Here the CDR3 reads CASNAGRNNEKLFF. CDR3 in DNA: TGTGCCAGCAACGCCGGACGGAATAATGAAAAACTGTTTTTT.

This clonotype occurred a few times. The chain combines TRBV6-5 with TRBJ1-2; TRBD1 is a possible D gene (6 bases). Per the germline V gene, CDR1 is MNHEY and CDR2 is SVGAGI. The CDR3 runs to 15 residues. V lost 5 bases and J 4 bases, leaving 17 bases between the germline ends. The CDR3 DNA reads TGTGCCAGCAGTCCACTAAGGACAGCTCCCTATGGCTACACCTTC. This sequence encodes CASSPLRTAPYGYTF.

In its sample, this clonotype was seen many times. The V call is TRBV4-1, the J call TRBJ1-4; possibly TRBD1 for D (5 bases). In germline, CDR1 is MGHRA, CDR2 YSYEKL. CDR3 length equals 15 residues. V was pared by 4 bases and J by 8 bases, with 17 bases between. The CDR3: CASSPGTQGGEKLFF. The CDR3 bases are TGCGCCAGCAGCCCCGGGACCCAGGGAGGAGAAAAACTGTTTTTT.

The table lists this clonotype with many counts. The chain combines TRBV29-1 with TRBJ2-7, with TRBD1 identical over 7 bases. The CDR3 covers 14 residues. CDR1 and CDR2 from the germline V gene are SQVTM and ANQGSEA. V shed 4 bases, J shed 1 base, and the junction held 7 bases outside the gene matches. The CDR3 DNA is TGCAGCGTTGCTGGGACAGTTTCTTCCTACGAGCAGTACTTC. Its protein product is CSVAGTVSSYEQYF.

V gene TRBV11-2 combines with J gene TRBJ1-2; 7 nucleotides line up with TRBD1. V shed 5 bases and J 3 bases; nucleotides not matched to a gene: 15. Germline V lookup: CDR1 SGHAT, CDR2 FQNNGV. The CDR3 runs to 17 residues. The CDR3: CASSDYSGPRGHYGYTF. The CDR3 region has the DNA TGTGCCAGCAGCGATTATTCGGGACCTAGGGGGCACTATGGCTACACCTTC.

This clonotype was found many times. The gene calls are TRBV12-3 or TRBV12-4 and TRBJ1-2, with D perhaps TRBD1 (6 bases). Trimming removed 5 bases from V and 8 bases from J, with 21 bases in between. The CDR3 runs 15 residues. The CDR3 nucleotides read TGTGCCAGCAGTCTAAAAACAGGGCCCCGAGGAGGCTACACCTTC. This gives the protein CASSLKTGPRGGYTF.

At least ten counts were recorded for this clonotype. The V and J genes are TRBV24-1 and TRBJ2-7; D not resolved. V lost 4 bases and J 4 bases, leaving 10 bases between the germline ends. From germline, CDR1 is KGHDR and CDR2 SFDVKD. This CDR3 is built from 13 residues. DNA for the CDR3: TGTGCCACCAGTGACACGACCGCGTACGAGCAGTACTTC. Protein sequence: CATSDTTAYEQYF.

There are many counts of this clonotype. This chain joins TRBV20-1 and TRBJ2-3, with D uncertain. CDR1 and CDR2 from the germline V gene are DFQATT and SNEGSKA (reference sequence). This CDR3 contains 11 residues. V was shortened by 3 bases and J by 1 base, with 2 bases between the two germline ends. The CDR3 region is CSARGTDTQYF. The DNA of the CDR3 is TGCAGTGCTAGGGGCACAGATACGCAGTATTTT.

V and J are TRBV18 and TRBJ1-1; tentative D call: TRBD1 (6 bases). Germline loops: CDR1 KGHSH, CDR2 LQKENI. V gave up 3 bases and J gave up 5 bases, with 13 bases separating them. This CDR3 spans 14 amino acids. The CDR3 nucleotides are TGTGCCAGCTCACCTGGGGGCGCGGGAACTGAAGCTTTCTTT. It encodes CASSPGGAGTEAFF.

The gene calls are TRBV4-2 and TRBJ2-7; 11 nucleotides line up with TRBD2. The CDR3 runs to 18 residues. V was pared by 5 bases and J by 2 bases, with 14 bases of the junction left unmatched. CDR1 and CDR2 (germline): LGHNA, YNFKEQ. CDR3 DNA sequence: TGTGCCAGCAGCGAAATGGGATTAGCGGGAGGGAGGGCCTACGAGCAGTACTTC. Residues: CASSEMGLAGGRAYEQYF.

In this sample, this clonotype turned up a few times. CDR3 loop: CASSFIDGLADTQDTQYF. The CDR3 DNA reads as TGTGCCAGCAGCTTTATAGACGGACTAGCGGACACCCAAGATACGCAGTATTTT. This chain joins TRBV7-2 and TRBJ2-3; 10 bases match TRBD2. The CDR3 extends over 18 amino acids. V trimming: 3 bases; J trimming: 5 bases; junction bases outside the gene matches: 14. Germline lookup yields CDR1 SGHTA and CDR2 FQGNSA.

This clonotype occurred a few times. The gene calls are TRBV29-1 and TRBJ1-2, with D hard to call. V was pared by 0 bases and J by 5 bases, with 10 bases between. The CDR3 loop spans 13 amino acids. Germline V CDR1 and CDR2: SQVTM, ANQGSEA. The CDR3: CSVEDRGQYGYTF. The CDR3 DNA sequence: TGCAGCGTTGAAGATAGAGGGCAGTATGGCTACACCTTC.

In nucleotides, the CDR3 is TGTGCCAGCAGCGCCGTAGAAGGGACCCAGTACTTC. Translating it yields CASSAVEGTQYF. V is TRBV11-2 and J is TRBJ2-5; D gene ambiguous. CDR1 and CDR2 from the germline V gene are SGHAT and FQNNGV. The CDR3 loop spans 12 amino acids. V was cut by 5 bases and J by 7 bases, with 11 bases left in between.

The chain recombines TRBV5-1 with TRBJ1-2; the D gene is possibly TRBD1 (6 bases). Trimming cost V 1 base and J 8 bases, with 15 bases left between them. This CDR3 comprises 14 residues. Per the germline V gene, CDR1 is SGHRS and CDR2 is YFSETQ. CDR3 in DNA: TGCGCCAGCAGCTTGAGGAACAGGGAGGGAGGCTACACCTTC. Protein: CASSLRNREGGYTF.